The 25 T cell receptor beta chains reported below all come from one sample, sequenced in a study of blood T cell repertoires in COVID-19. The protocol was immunoSEQ multiplex PCR, while the TCRdb copy is restricted to in-frame clones and leaves out a portion. The data show roughly 200,000 clones, approximately 80% seen once. Sequencing input: peripheral blood. These TCRs come from a woman older than 75 with active or convalescent COVID-19.

The rearrangement uses TRBV7-9 and TRBJ2-7; 9 bases are a match to TRBD1. CDR1 and CDR2 (germline): SEHNR, FQNEAQ (reference sequence). The CDR3 runs 15 residues. V dropped 3 bases and J dropped 3; count of bases not matched to a gene: 6. The CDR3 sequence is CASSLGQGLLYEQYF. CDR3 nucleotides: TGTGCCAGCAGCTTGGGACAGGGCCTCCTCTACGAGCAGTACTTC.

The genes are TRBV2 and TRBJ1-4, with 7 bases fitting TRBD1. J was trimmed by 6 bases and V by 3 bases; bases with no gene match: 4. The germline CDR1 and CDR2 sequences are SNHLY and FYNNEI. CDR3 length equals 14 residues. The CDR3 sequence is CASSEGQNYEKLFF. In DNA, the CDR3 is TGTGCCAGCAGTGAGGGACAGAACTATGAAAAACTGTTTTTT.

This clone has just one count. The chain couples TRBV7-3 to TRBJ1-2; D might be TRBD1 (6 bases). Germline V gene data show CDR1 as SGHTA and CDR2 as FQGTGA. The CDR3 extends over 13 amino acids. Between the trimmed V and J ends, which lost 0 bases and 5 bases, there was a span of 7 bases. The CDR3 spells CASSLTQGYGYTF. In DNA form, the CDR3 reads TGTGCCAGCAGCTTAACGCAGGGGTATGGCTACACCTTC.

This clone was recorded a few times. The chain joins TRBV7-6 to TRBJ1-1, with D unclear. The V end lost 0 bases, the J end lost 0 bases, and 5 bases lay between the germline ends. The CDR3 is 14 amino acids. CDR1 SGHVS and CDR2 FNYEAQ come from the germline V gene. As DNA, the CDR3 is TGTGCCAGCAGCTTAGCGTCAGTGAACACTGAAGCTTTCTTT. This encodes CASSLASVNTEAFF.

This chain connects TRBV6-6 to TRBJ1-2; D remains ambiguous. Trimming cost V 7 bases and J 7 bases, with 16 bases left between them. The CDR3 consists of 13 residues. Germline loops: CDR1 MNHNY, CDR2 SVGAGI (reference sequence). CDR3 region: CASTLPGDLGYTF. CDR3 in DNA: TGTGCCAGCACCCTCCCCGGGGATCTTGGCTACACCTTC.

The V call is TRBV27, the J call TRBJ2-4, with TRBD2 identical over 11 bases. This CDR3 is built from 20 residues. J lost 0 bases, V lost 4 bases, and 14 bases had no gene match. Germline-derived CDR1 and CDR2 are MNHEY and SMNVEV (reference sequence). CDR3 sequence: CASSYEGTSGGKLAKNIQYF. In nucleotides, the CDR3 is TGTGCCAGCAGTTACGAGGGGACTAGCGGAGGAAAACTAGCCAAAAACATTCAGTACTTC.

This clone was seen at least ten times. The gene calls are TRBV19 and TRBJ1-4; 11 bases are shared with TRBD1. This CDR3 is built from 15 residues. V was pared by 3 bases and J by 8 bases, with 5 bases of the junction left unmatched. Looked up from germline, CDR1 is LNHDA and CDR2 is SQIVND (reference sequence). The CDR3 coding sequence is TGTGCCAGTAGTATTGGACAGGGGGCCGGAGAAAAACTGTTTTTT. Translation gives CASSIGQGAGEKLFF.

In this sample, this clone turned up once. The V gene is TRBV6-5, the J gene TRBJ2-7, with D tentatively TRBD2 (5 bases). The CDR3 has 13 residues. Trimming left V 6 bases short and J 5 bases short, with 14 bases between. CDR1 MNHEY and CDR2 SVGAGI come from the germline V gene. The CDR3 protein is CASSGPTRDEQYF. The CDR3 coding sequence is TGTGCCAGCAGCGGACCAACGAGGGACGAGCAGTACTTC.

This chain links TRBV12-3 or TRBV12-4 with TRBJ2-7, with D unresolved. CDR3 length: 12 residues. Between the trimmed V and J ends, which lost 3 bases and 6 bases, there was a span of 9 bases. The CDR3 nucleotides are TGTGCCAGCAGTTTCTCTGTATCCGAGCAGTACTTC. Protein sequence: CASSFSVSEQYF.

This clone was recorded a few times. The chain joins TRBV18 to TRBJ2-1, with D tentatively TRBD1 (5 bases). Germline loops: CDR1 KGHSH, CDR2 LQKENI. Trimming pared 11 bases from V and 0 bases from J, leaving 11 bases between. The CDR3 length is 13 residues. CDR3 region: CAAQASSYNEQFF. CDR3 sequence (DNA): TGTGCCGCACAGGCTAGCTCCTACAATGAGCAGTTCTTC.

The V and J genes are TRBV6-2 or TRBV6-3 and TRBJ2-1; TRBD2 might be the D (5 bases). CDR3 length: 13 amino acids. Trimming took off 4 bases at V and 7 bases at J, with 11 bases between the two ends. The germline CDR1 and CDR2 sequences are MNHEY and SVGEGT. The CDR3, as DNA: TGTGCCAGCAGTTGGAGGAGGACGAATGAGCAGTTCTTC. Translating gives CASSWRRTNEQFF.

This chain uses TRBV27 with TRBJ2-1; 12 bases align to TRBD2. The CDR3 runs 15 residues. Germline values: CDR1 MNHEY, CDR2 SMNVEV (reference sequence). V lost 5 bases, J lost 9 bases, and 8 bases stayed unmatched. This chain's CDR3 is CASSLSSGRAGEQFF. Written as DNA, the CDR3 is TGTGCCAGCAGTCTTTCTAGCGGGAGGGCCGGTGAGCAGTTCTTC.

The chain carries TRBV3-1 (or the pseudogene TRBV3-2) and TRBJ1-2, with D uncertain. Between the trimmed V and J ends, which lost 2 bases and 7 bases, there was a span of 5 bases. The CDR3 spans 11 residues. The germline CDR1 and CDR2 sequences are LGHDT and YNNKEL (reference sequence). The DNA of the CDR3 is TGTGCCAGCAGCCAAAGGAGTGGCTACACCTTC. The encoded protein is CASSQRSGYTF.

The chain combines TRBV29-1 with TRBJ1-1; D perhaps matches TRBD1 (6 bases). This CDR3 region has 11 residues. Germline assignment: CDR1 SQVTM and CDR2 ANQGSEA. With 2 bases removed from V and 9 bases from J, the gap between germline ends came to 10 bases. CDR3 protein: CSVENRDKAFF. The CDR3 bases are TGCAGCGTTGAAAACCGGGACAAAGCTTTCTTT. The full variable domain, its missing parts supplied by reference TRBV29-1 and TRBJ1-1, is SAVISQKPSRDICQRGTSLTIQCQVDSQVTMMFWYRQQPGQSLTLIATANQGSEATYESGFVIDKFPISRPNLTFSTLTVSNMSPEDSSIYLCSVENRDKAFFGQGTRLTVV.

The chain combines TRBV29-1 with TRBJ2-7; a possible D gene is TRBD2 (6 bases). CDR3 length: 13 amino acids. V was trimmed by 3 bases and J by 6 bases, leaving 15 bases between them. CDR1 is SQVTM and CDR2 is ANQGSEA in the germline V gene. The CDR3 sequence is CSVDSSSSGEQYF. The CDR3 DNA follows: TGCAGCGTTGATTCGTCTAGTAGCGGCGAGCAGTACTTC.

This clone was recorded only once. The chain couples TRBV5-1 to TRBJ2-1, with 9 bases lining up with TRBD2. The CDR3 has 18 amino acids. V trimming: 4 bases; J trimming: 4 bases; junction bases outside the gene matches: 15. Per the germline V gene, CDR1 is SGHRS and CDR2 is YFSETQ. CDR3 protein: CASSPPLVAGEDYNEQFF. CDR3 sequence (DNA): TGCGCCAGCAGCCCCCCCCTCGTAGCGGGAGAGGATTACAATGAGCAGTTCTTC.

The J gene is TRBJ2-7, the V gene TRBV6-4, with 11 bases that match TRBD2. Germline CDR1 MRHNA, CDR2 SNTAGT. The V and J ends lost 4 bases and 4 bases, in that order; junction bases with no gene match: 9. This CDR3 region has 16 residues. This CDR3 is CASSGPSGGKAYEQYF. Here the CDR3 DNA reads TGTGCCAGCAGTGGTCCTAGCGGGGGGAAGGCATACGAGCAGTACTTC.

The rearrangement joins TRBV6-5 to TRBJ1-2; 8 nucleotides line up with TRBD1. Per the germline V gene, CDR1 is MNHEY and CDR2 is SVGAGI. This CDR3 spans 14 amino acids. The ends lost 7 bases at V and 5 bases at J; junction bases unmatched: 9. The CDR3: CASIGTGSGYGYTF. The CDR3 DNA follows: TGTGCCAGCATTGGGACAGGCAGCGGGTATGGCTACACCTTC.

The V and J genes are TRBV5-1 and TRBJ1-2, with TRBD1 matching over 9 bases. The CDR3 totals 16 residues. Germline CDR1 reads SGHRS; CDR2 reads YFSETQ. After removal of 4 bases from V and 6 bases from J, the junction contained 13 bases not matched to a gene. This CDR3 is CASSIARDRDLNGYTF. The CDR3 bases are TGCGCCAGCAGCATCGCCAGGGACAGGGATTTGAATGGCTACACCTTC.

The chain is built from TRBV2 and TRBJ2-5; 7 bases map to TRBD1. Germline lookup yields CDR1 SNHLY and CDR2 FYNNEI. CDR3 length: 15 amino acids. V trimming: 4 bases; J trimming: 2 bases; junction bases outside the gene matches: 7. The CDR3 DNA sequence: TGTGCCAGCAGTGTTCAGGGGGTTCTACAAGAGACCCAGTACTTC. This encodes CASSVQGVLQETQYF.

This clone has just one count. The chain has TRBV11-2 and TRBJ1-1; TRBD1 agrees at 7 bases. CDR1 is SGHAT, CDR2 FQNNGV, per germline. The ends lost 3 bases at V and 5 bases at J; junction bases unmatched: 6. This CDR3 has 14 residues. CDR3 in amino acids: CASSLDRSGTEAFF. In nucleotides, the CDR3 is TGTGCCAGCAGCTTGGACAGGTCGGGGACTGAAGCTTTCTTT.

V is TRBV6-6 and J is TRBJ1-1; D is uncertain. V lost 0 bases and J 1 base, leaving 6 bases between the germline ends. The CDR3 has 14 amino acids. Germline lookup yields CDR1 MNHNY and CDR2 SVGAGI (reference sequence). In nucleotides, the CDR3 is TGTGCCAGCAGTTACTCGAGAGGGAACACTGAAGCTTTCTTT. Encoded protein: CASSYSRGNTEAFF.

V is TRBV28 and J is TRBJ1-2; D perhaps matches TRBD1 (6 bases). Germline CDR1 is MDHEN and CDR2 is SYDVKM. The V gene lost 8 bases and the J gene lost 3 bases, with 13 bases spanning the gap. The CDR3 has 13 amino acids. The CDR3 here is CASGEDSYYGYTF. The CDR3 nucleotides read TGTGCCAGCGGTGAGGACAGTTACTATGGCTACACCTTC.

The chain employs TRBV5-6 and TRBJ1-2, with TRBD1 matching over 11 bases. The V segment lost 0 bases and the J segment 7 bases; nucleotides outside the gene matches: 11. Germline lookup yields CDR1 SGHDT and CDR2 YYEEEE. This CDR3 is built from 17 residues. The CDR3 sequence is CASSLVPGQGDTLGYTF. CDR3 nucleotide sequence: TGTGCCAGCAGCTTGGTCCCGGGACAGGGGGATACGCTTGGCTACACCTTC.

The rearrangement uses TRBV5-1 and TRBJ2-2; 9 nucleotides align to TRBD1. CDR3 length: 15 residues. With 4 bases clipped from V and 1 base from J, the junction kept 2 bases outside the gene matches. Germline V gives CDR1 SGHRS, CDR2 YFSETQ. CDR3 coding DNA: TGCGCCAGCAGCGGGACAGGGTTGAACACCGGGGAGCTGTTTTTT. Amino acid sequence: CASSGTGLNTGELFF.